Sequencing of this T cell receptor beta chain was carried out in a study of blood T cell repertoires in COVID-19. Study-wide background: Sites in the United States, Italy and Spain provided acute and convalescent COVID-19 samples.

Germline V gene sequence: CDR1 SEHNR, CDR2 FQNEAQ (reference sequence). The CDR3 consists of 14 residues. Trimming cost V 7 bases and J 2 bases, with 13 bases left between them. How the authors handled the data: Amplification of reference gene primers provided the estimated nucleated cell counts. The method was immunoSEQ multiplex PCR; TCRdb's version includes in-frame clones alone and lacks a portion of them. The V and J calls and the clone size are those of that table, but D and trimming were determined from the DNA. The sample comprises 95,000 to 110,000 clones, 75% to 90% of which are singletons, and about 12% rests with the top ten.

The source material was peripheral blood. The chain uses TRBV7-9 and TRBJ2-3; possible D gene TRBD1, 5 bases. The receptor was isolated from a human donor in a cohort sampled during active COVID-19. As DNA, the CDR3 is TGTGCCAGCAAAAGAGGACACCTCACAGATACGCAGTATTTT. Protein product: CASKRGHLTDTQYF. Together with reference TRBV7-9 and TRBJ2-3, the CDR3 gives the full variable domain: DTGVSQNPRHKITKRGQNVTFRCDPISEHNRLYWYRQTLGQGPEFLTYFQNEAQLEKSRLLSDRFSAERPKGSFSTLEIQRTEQGDSAMYLCASKRGHLTDTQYFGPGTRLTVL.